The 32 T cell receptor beta chains below all came from one sample that was sequenced in a study of cytomegalovirus exposure and HLA in healthy donors. Vbeta (60) and Jbeta (13) primers were used in the PCR. Sequencing was performed with immunoSEQ multiplex PCR; in TCRdb, only in-frame clones are kept and a portion is missing. In total, the table holds around 130,000 clones. Material: PBMCs. The receptor set was obtained from a woman aged 55-70 years in good health and CMV-seronegative.

The chain recombines TRBV2 with TRBJ2-6; D is uncertain. Germline loops: CDR1 SNHLY, CDR2 FYNNEI. CDR3 length: 14 residues. Trimming took off 8 bases at V and 0 bases at J, with 8 bases between the two ends. In DNA, the CDR3 is TGTGCCAGCCTTGTCCGCTCTGGGGCCAACGTCCTGACTTTC. It is translated as CASLVRSGANVLTF.

The rearrangement links TRBV5-1 to TRBJ2-7; TRBD2 is a possible D gene (6 bases). Germline assignment: CDR1 SGHRS and CDR2 YFSETQ. Trimming shortened V by 5 bases and J by 1 base, and 7 bases separated the two germline ends. The CDR3 loop spans 12 amino acids. CDR3 protein: CASRLASYEQYF. Written as DNA, the CDR3 is TGCGCCAGCAGACTAGCTTCCTACGAGCAGTACTTC.

The chain recombines TRBV2 with TRBJ2-5; 7 bases map to TRBD2. V lost 8 bases and J lost 3; bases outside the gene matches: 6. The germline V gene has CDR1 SNHLY and CDR2 FYNNEI. This CDR3 region has 13 residues. The CDR3 DNA sequence: TGTGCCAGCGGGGGAGGGCCGAAAGAGACCCAGTACTTC. Translation gives CASGGGPKETQYF.

This chain links TRBV28 with TRBJ2-7; perhaps TRBD2 as D (5 bases). The germline V gene has CDR1 MDHEN and CDR2 SYDVKM. V lost 10 bases and J 3 bases, leaving 19 bases between the germline ends. The CDR3 spans 14 residues. The CDR3 is CATNSAGINYEQYF. The CDR3 DNA reads as TGTGCCACCAACTCTGCGGGCATAAACTACGAGCAGTACTTC.

The chain has TRBV7-9 and TRBJ2-5, with D possibly matching TRBD1 (5 bases). V dropped 5 bases and J dropped 5 bases, with 12 bases sitting between them. This CDR3 region has 13 residues. Per germline, CDR1 SEHNR and CDR2 FQNEAQ (reference sequence). The CDR3 here is CASSPRGWETQYF. DNA of the CDR3: TGTGCCAGCAGCCCTAGGGGTTGGGAGACCCAGTACTTC. Full variable domain (remainder filled in from reference TRBV7-9 and TRBJ2-5): DTGVSQNPRHKITKRGQNVTFRCDPISEHNRLYWYRQTLGQGPEFLTYFQNEAQLEKSRLLSDRFSAERPKGSFSTLEIQRTEQGDSAMYLCASSPRGWETQYFGPGTRLLVL.

The CDR3 sequence: CASSRQNRYSNQPQHF. In DNA form, the CDR3 reads TGCGCCAGCAGCCGACAGAACAGGTATAGCAATCAGCCCCAGCATTTT. The rearrangement joins TRBV4-1 to TRBJ1-5; D possibly corresponds to TRBD1 (5 bases). Trimming removed 4 bases at V and 0 bases at J, with 13 bases between. Germline-derived CDR1 and CDR2 are MGHRA and YSYEKL. The CDR3 is 16 residues long.

CDR3 nucleotide sequence: TGCGCCAGCAGCTTGTGGGTAGCGGGAGTAGCAGATACGCAGTATTTT. Protein product: CASSLWVAGVADTQYF. The genes are TRBV5-1 and TRBJ2-3; the match to TRBD2 covers 9 bases. Germline V gives CDR1 SGHRS, CDR2 YFSETQ. Unmatched junction bases numbered 7, after V lost 1 base and J lost 4 bases. CDR3 length: 16 residues.

To note about this clone: Other DNA sequences in this specimen translate into the identical CDR3. The chain carries TRBV28 and TRBJ1-2, with D perhaps matching TRBD1 (5 bases). V lost 4 bases and J lost 4, with 7 bases in between. This CDR3 is built from 12 residues. Per the germline V gene, CDR1 is MDHEN and CDR2 is SYDVKM. CDR3 region: CASSWGGYGYTF. CDR3 sequence (DNA): TGTGCCAGCAGTTGGGGGGGCTATGGCTACACCTTC.

A word on this clone: Other DNA sequences in this specimen translate into the identical CDR3. This sequence joins TRBV5-1 and TRBJ1-4; 8 bases match TRBD1. Germline loops: CDR1 SGHRS, CDR2 YFSETQ. The CDR3 length is 14 residues. V was clipped by 4 bases and J by 2 bases; unmatched bases: 1. The CDR3 DNA sequence: TGCGCCAGCAGCCAGGGGGCGACTAATGAAAAACTGTTTTTT. This encodes CASSQGATNEKLFF.

The rearrangement links TRBV29-1 to TRBJ2-2; D gene unclear. The CDR3 length is 14 residues. V dropped 0 bases and J dropped 3 bases, with 8 bases sitting between them. In germline, CDR1 is SQVTM, CDR2 ANQGSEA. The chain's CDR3 is CSVEESAHTGELFF. The CDR3 DNA sequence: TGCAGCGTTGAAGAAAGCGCTCACACCGGGGAGCTGTTTTTT.

The J gene is TRBJ2-7, the V gene TRBV6-1, with TRBD1 as a possible D gene (5 bases). The CDR3 contains 15 residues. Trimming took 4 bases from V and 7 from J, leaving 20 bases between them. Germline V CDR1 and CDR2: MNHNS, SASEGT. As DNA, the CDR3 is TGTGCCAGCAGTGGGGGTGCTAGGTGCAGGGTGGAGCAGTACTTC. Its translation: CASSGGARCRVEQYF.

The J gene is TRBJ1-4, the V gene TRBV7-9; TRBD1 might be the D (5 bases). The V end lost 3 bases, the J end lost 8 bases, and 13 bases lay between the germline ends. Germline V gene data show CDR1 as SEHNR and CDR2 as FQNEAQ (reference sequence). This CDR3 region has 14 residues. The CDR3, as DNA: TGTGCCAGCAGCTTCTTCGGGGGTGACGAAAAACTGTTTTTT. Protein sequence: CASSFFGGDEKLFF.

The J gene is TRBJ2-2, the V gene TRBV13; tentatively, D is TRBD2 (6 bases). The germline V and J ends were trimmed by 5 bases and 0 bases, with 16 bases remaining between them. The CDR3 totals 17 residues. CDR1 and CDR2 from the germline V gene are PRHDT and FYEKMQ (reference sequence). The CDR3 sequence is CASSLAITGTNTGELFF. In DNA, the CDR3 is TGTGCCAGCAGCCTAGCGATTACCGGGACGAACACCGGGGAGCTGTTTTTT. The full variable domain, with the rest looked up from reference TRBV13 and TRBJ2-2, is AAGVIQSPRHLIKEKRETATLKCYPIPRHDTVYWYQQGPGQDPQFLISFYEKMQSDKGSIPDRFSAQQFSDYHSELNMSSLELGDSALYFCASSLAITGTNTGELFFGEGSRLTVL.

The chain uses TRBV28 and TRBJ1-2, with D perhaps matching TRBD1 (6 bases). V lost 7 bases to trimming and J lost 5 bases, with 20 bases between them. There are 15 residues in the CDR3. The V gene's germline CDR1 is MDHEN and CDR2 SYDVKM. The CDR3 nucleotides are TGTGCCAGCACTTTTGGACAGCACTTCGGGTATGGCTACACCTTC. Translating gives CASTFGQHFGYGYTF.

V is TRBV6-5 and J is TRBJ1-2; no definite D call. Germline V CDR1 and CDR2: MNHEY, SVGAGI. The CDR3 consists of 15 residues. V lost 2 bases, J lost 4 bases, and 14 bases lay in between. DNA for the CDR3: TGTGCCAGCAGTTACGACCGGACGGGAAGCTATGGCTACACCTTC. It yields the protein CASSYDRTGSYGYTF.

This chain links TRBV28 with TRBJ2-7, with 9 positions matching TRBD1. CDR1 and CDR2 (germline): MDHEN, SYDVKM. This CDR3 is built from 15 residues. Trimming removed 5 bases from V and 5 bases from J; junction bases left unmatched: 10. DNA for the CDR3: TGTGCCAGCAGTCCCGCCGGGACAGGGTTCCACGAGCAGTACTTC. Protein product: CASSPAGTGFHEQYF.

The chain links TRBV5-4 to TRBJ2-7, with D tentatively TRBD2 (5 bases). This CDR3 is built from 12 residues. Looked up from germline, CDR1 is SGHNT and CDR2 is YYREEE (reference sequence). Trimming removed 0 bases at V and 9 bases at J, with 10 bases between. CDR3 DNA sequence: TGTGCCAGCAGCTTGGAGGCGGGCGGGCAGTACTTC. Translated: CASSLEAGGQYF.

This rearrangement joins TRBV7-8 to TRBJ2-7; 7 bases match TRBD1. The CDR3 is 17 residues long. In germline, CDR1 is SGHVS, CDR2 FQNEAQ. The V and J ends lost 0 bases and 6 bases, in that order; junction bases with no gene match: 14. CDR3 sequence reads: CASSLAPPRGQFGEQYF. In DNA, the CDR3 is TGTGCCAGCAGCTTAGCGCCGCCCCGGGGACAGTTTGGCGAGCAGTACTTC.

The CDR3 nucleotides are TGTGCCAGCAGCTTATCGGCAGGGAATGGCTACACCTTC. This gives the protein CASSLSAGNGYTF. This chain joins TRBV7-3 and TRBJ1-2, with a possible D match to TRBD1 (5 bases). The V end lost 2 bases, the J end lost 6 bases, and 10 bases lay between the germline ends. From germline, CDR1 is SGHTA and CDR2 FQGTGA. The CDR3 covers 13 residues.

CDR3 sequence reads: CASRPTSVGSYEQYF. CDR3 in DNA: TGTGCCAGTAGGCCCACTAGCGTTGGTTCCTACGAGCAGTACTTC. The J gene is TRBJ2-7, the V gene TRBV19; TRBD2 agrees at 7 bases. Germline loops: CDR1 LNHDA, CDR2 SQIVND (reference sequence). This CDR3 contains 15 residues. After removal of 6 bases from V and 1 base from J, the junction contained 9 bases not matched to a gene.

V usage is TRBV2 and J usage is TRBJ2-6, with 7 nucleotides matching TRBD1. J was trimmed by 0 bases and V by 8 bases; bases with no gene match: 4. The CDR3 contains 15 residues. Germline V gene data show CDR1 as SNHLY and CDR2 as FYNNEI. This chain's CDR3 is CASGGQYSGANVLTF. Here the CDR3 DNA reads TGTGCCAGCGGGGGACAGTACTCTGGGGCCAACGTCCTGACTTTC.

The V call is TRBV27, the J call TRBJ2-2; tentative D call: TRBD2 (6 bases). This CDR3 contains 15 residues. With 5 bases removed from V and 1 base from J, the gap between germline ends came to 11 bases. CDR1 and CDR2 from the germline V gene are MNHEY and SMNVEV (reference sequence). The CDR3 loop is CASSPGTGNTGELFF. CDR3 in DNA: TGTGCCAGCAGTCCCGGGACTGGGAACACCGGGGAGCTGTTTTTT.

The J gene is TRBJ1-5, the V gene TRBV6-5; D might be TRBD1 (6 bases). Deletions cut 2 bases from V and 7 bases from J, with 12 bases between. This CDR3 comprises 14 residues. Germline V gene data show CDR1 as MNHEY and CDR2 as SVGAGI. The CDR3 loop is CASSYGGARQPQHF. The CDR3 bases are TGTGCCAGCAGTTACGGGGGGGCTAGGCAGCCCCAGCATTTT.

V and J are TRBV9 and TRBJ2-1; 10 nucleotides match TRBD1. Germline V gene lookup returns CDR1 SGDLS and CDR2 YYNGEE. The CDR3 is 16 residues long. Trimming cost V 5 bases and J 5 bases; bases outside gene matches: 10. The CDR3 bases are TGTGCCAGCAGAGACTCGCCGGGACAGGGGAACAATGAGCAGTTCTTC. It codes for CASRDSPGQGNNEQFF.

This chain's CDR3 is CASSLGSGTSDTQYF. CDR3 coding DNA: TGTGCCAGCAGCTTAGGTAGCGGGACTTCAGATACGCAGTATTTT. V usage is TRBV7-9 and J usage is TRBJ2-3, with 8 bases identical to TRBD2. Trimming took 1 base from V and 4 from J; bases not matched to a gene: 4. The CDR3 has 15 residues. The germline gives CDR1 SEHNR, CDR2 FQNEAQ (reference sequence).

The rearrangement uses TRBV7-3 and TRBJ2-1, with D uncertain. The CDR3 contains 12 residues. Germline values: CDR1 SGHTA, CDR2 FQGTGA. Between the trimmed V and J ends, which lost 4 bases and 7 bases, there was a span of 8 bases. The CDR3 reads CASSSLSNEQFF. CDR3 DNA sequence: TGTGCCAGCAGCTCGCTGAGTAATGAGCAGTTCTTC.

The chain recombines TRBV6-6 with TRBJ1-5; 8 bases align to TRBD1. The CDR3 runs 16 residues. Germline CDR1 reads MNHNY; CDR2 reads SVGAGI (reference sequence). Trimming took 7 bases from V and 11 from J; bases not matched to a gene: 19. The CDR3 region is CASNMFAGQASVSQHF. DNA of the CDR3: TGTGCCAGCAACATGTTTGCGGGACAGGCCTCAGTATCCCAGCATTTT.

The chain uses TRBV14 and TRBJ1-5; 9 bases are a match to TRBD1. The length of the CDR3 is 14 residues. Unmatched junction bases numbered 3, after V lost 3 bases and J lost 6 bases. Germline V gene lookup returns CDR1 SGHDN and CDR2 FVKESK. The CDR3 reads CASSQGQGFQPQHF. Here the CDR3 DNA reads TGTGCCAGCAGCCAGGGACAGGGATTTCAGCCCCAGCATTTT.

The chain recombines TRBV7-9 with TRBJ2-3, with 7 bases that match TRBD1. Germline CDR1 and CDR2: SEHNR and FQNEAQ (reference sequence). The CDR3 is made up of 16 amino acids. The junction had 10 bases not matched to a gene; V was cut back by 4 bases and J by 3 bases. The CDR3 region is CASSYHRGGRTDTQYF. CDR3 sequence (DNA): TGTGCCAGCAGCTACCACAGGGGTGGTAGAACAGATACGCAGTATTTT.

The CDR3 region has the DNA TGTGCCAGCAGCTCCGGGACTAGCGGGACCTACGAGCAGTACTTC. Protein product: CASSSGTSGTYEQYF. The rearrangement joins TRBV5-4 to TRBJ2-7; 13 bases line up with TRBD2. This CDR3 has 15 residues. J gave up 2 bases and V 3 bases, and 2 bases lay outside the gene matches. Germline lookup yields CDR1 SGHNT and CDR2 YYREEE (reference sequence). Using reference TRBV5-4 and TRBJ2-7 for the parts outside the CDR3, the full variable domain is ETGVTQSPTHLIKTRGQQVTLRCSSQSGHNTVSWYQQALGQGPQFIFQYYREEENGRGNFPPRFSGLQFPNYSSELNVNALELDDSALYLCASSSGTSGTYEQYFGPGTRLTVT.

The chain combines TRBV19 with TRBJ1-1; TRBD1 agrees at 8 bases. This CDR3 has 14 residues. The germline V gene encodes CDR1 LNHDA and CDR2 SQIVND (reference sequence). J was trimmed by 0 bases and V by 6 bases; bases with no gene match: 3. CDR3 bases: TGTGCCAGTAGACGGACAGGGATGAACACTGAAGCTTTCTTT. This encodes CASRRTGMNTEAFF.

The chain uses TRBV20-1 and TRBJ2-7; 7 bases match TRBD2. This CDR3 has 11 amino acids. Germline V gene sequence: CDR1 DFQATT, CDR2 SNEGSKA (reference sequence). With 5 bases clipped from V and 3 bases from J, the junction kept 1 base outside the gene matches. CDR3 DNA: TGCAGTGCTGGGGACTACTACGAGCAGTACTTC. Translation gives CSAGDYYEQYF.